This T cell receptor beta chain stems from a study of blood T cells in healthy people across ages. Points from the study as a whole: Fewer expanded clones and more diversity marked long-lived versus aged donors.

The CDR3 has 16 residues. Germline CDR1 and CDR2: MGHRA and YSYEKL. V shed 4 bases, J shed 1 base, and the junction held 6 bases outside the gene matches. A J-beta primer mix and a sample-barcoded 5' primer were used in a second PCR of roughly 6 to 12 cycles. Each sample yielded at least 2.5 million CDR3-containing paired-end reads. One entry per CDR3 protein, called by TCRdb with MiXCR from the 5' RACE reads. The sample includes about 1.5 million distinct CDR3 sequences, roughly two fifths seen only once; the top ten take about 4%. In the case of this clonotype: Its antigen is as yet unknown.

Sequenced: blood. The sequence was obtained from a woman younger than 35 in good health. The V and J genes are TRBV4-1 and TRBJ2-4, with 8 nucleotides matching TRBD1. The CDR3 loop reads CASSLRQGNAKNIQYF. The CDR3 DNA reads TGCGCCAGCAGCCTGCGACAGGGGAATGCCAAAAACATTCAGTACTTC.